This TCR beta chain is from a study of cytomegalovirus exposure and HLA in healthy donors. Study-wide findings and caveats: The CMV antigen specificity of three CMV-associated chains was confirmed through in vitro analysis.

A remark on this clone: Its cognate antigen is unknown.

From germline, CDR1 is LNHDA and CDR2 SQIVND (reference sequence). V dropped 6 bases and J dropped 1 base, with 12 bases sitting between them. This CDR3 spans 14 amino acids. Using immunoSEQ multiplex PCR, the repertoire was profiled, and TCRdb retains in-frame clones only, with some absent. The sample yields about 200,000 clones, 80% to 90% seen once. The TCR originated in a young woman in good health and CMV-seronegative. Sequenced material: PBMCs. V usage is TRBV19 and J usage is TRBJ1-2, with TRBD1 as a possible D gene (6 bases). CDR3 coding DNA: TGTGCCAGTAGCCACTTACAGGGTAACTATGGCTACACCTTC. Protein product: CASSHLQGNYGYTF.